The clone carrying this T cell receptor beta chain showed up many times. Its cognate antigen is unknown. Coverage ceases 3 residues before the CDR3 finishes, and the germline J gene fills in the end. Method: immunoSEQ multiplex PCR; TCRdb's copy keeps in-frame clones and lacks some. Singletons are absent from the sample, which has tens of thousands of clones. J lost 1 base, V lost 5 bases, and 4 bases had no gene match. The germline V gene has CDR1 LNHDA and CDR2 SQIVND (reference sequence). This CDR3 spans 15 amino acids. This entry belongs to a study of T cell clonality in common variable immunodeficiency. Overall study findings and caveats: T cell subpopulation sequencing would be needed to explain CVID clonality.

The sequencing sample was made of peripheral blood mononuclear cells. The gene calls are TRBV19 and TRBJ2-2; 7 nucleotides match TRBD1. This receptor was obtained from a person aged 18 to 75 in good health. CDR3 DNA, as far as it was read: TGTGCCAGTAGTCCCGGGACAGTGAACACCGGGGAG. It yields the protein CASSPGTVNTGE. The entire CDR3 sequence reads CASSPGTVNTGELFF.